This T cell receptor beta chain was retrieved from a study of vaccination effects on CD4 cells after COVID-19. Study-level information: Post-vaccine sampling occurred a median 72 days after the second dose.

Study-level points and caveats: Clones of infection and vaccine origin contracted markedly late after vaccination.

Sequenced by immunoSEQ multiplex PCR; TCRdb stores in-frame clones only, minus some. This table has fewer than 40,000 clones, almost 85% appearing once. The CDR3 extends over 16 amino acids. Looked up from germline, CDR1 is MGHRA and CDR2 is YSYEKL. Trimming cost V 3 bases and J 2 bases, with 14 bases left between them. As to this clone: Its target is unknown.

ViraFEST used viral peptide pools to expand antigen-specific CD4+ T cells before sequencing. After less than twelve days in culture, the CD4+ T cells were isolated. Either the BNT162b2 or mRNA-1273 vaccine was given to participants in two doses. Cultures of a few million PBMC per well contained about 10 IU/ml IL-2 plus 10 ug/ml peptides. The input for sequencing was CD4+ T cells from PBMCs cultured with HCoV-NL63 spike peptides, taken after COVID-19 vaccination. The sequence was obtained from a human donor who received a COVID-19 vaccine. Some clones in this sample may be carry-over from other donors' samples. The rearrangement uses TRBV4-1 and TRBJ1-3; D possibly corresponds to TRBD1 (6 bases). CDR3 bases: TGCGCCAGCAGCCAGCACAGCGGGGGGCCTGGAAACACCATATATTTT. Its protein product is CASSQHSGGPGNTIYF.